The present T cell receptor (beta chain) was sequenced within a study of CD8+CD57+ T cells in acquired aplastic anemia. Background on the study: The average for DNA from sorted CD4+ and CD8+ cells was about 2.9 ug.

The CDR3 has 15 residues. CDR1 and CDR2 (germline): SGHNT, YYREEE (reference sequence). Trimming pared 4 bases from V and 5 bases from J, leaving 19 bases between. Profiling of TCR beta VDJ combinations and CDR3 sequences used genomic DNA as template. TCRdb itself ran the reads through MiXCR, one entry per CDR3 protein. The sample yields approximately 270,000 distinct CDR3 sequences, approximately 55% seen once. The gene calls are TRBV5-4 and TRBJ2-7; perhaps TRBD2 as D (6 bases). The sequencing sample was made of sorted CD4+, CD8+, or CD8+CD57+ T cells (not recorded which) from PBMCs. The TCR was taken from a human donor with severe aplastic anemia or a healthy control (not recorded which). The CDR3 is CASSPPGGMPNEQYF. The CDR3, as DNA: TGTGCCAGCAGCCCTCCTGGGGGGATGCCTAACGAGCAGTACTTC.